The 10 T cell receptor beta chains in this list originate from one sample, sequenced in a study of T cells after yellow fever vaccination. Each CDR3 protein is one row after TCRdb ran MiXCR on the 5' RACE reads. The sample includes some 400,000 distinct CDR3 sequences, about 17% of them seen just once. The material was PBMCs, obtained before the yellow fever booster vaccination. The receptor source for this set is a man aged 18 to 35 who received the YFV17D yellow fever vaccine.

The chain recombines TRBV27 with TRBJ1-6, with D unresolved. The CDR3 totals 16 residues. CDR1 is MNHEY, CDR2 SMNVEV, per germline (reference sequence). V was clipped by 0 bases and J by 5 bases, with 11 bases between them. CDR3 loop: CASSLSVGGDNSPLHF. In DNA form, the CDR3 reads TGTGCCAGCAGTTTATCGGTGGGTGGCGATAATTCACCCCTCCACTTT.

The gene calls are TRBV12-3 or TRBV12-4 and TRBJ1-1; the D is unclear. This CDR3 contains 14 residues. V lost 3 bases to trimming and J lost 1 base, with 9 bases between them. The CDR3, as DNA: TGTGCCAGCAGTTTTAGGCCTGCGAACACTGAAGCTTTCTTT. Its translation is CASSFRPANTEAFF.

This clonotype was observed a handful of times. The chain combines TRBV7-2 with TRBJ2-5; D not resolved. This CDR3 has 14 residues. Germline V lookup: CDR1 SGHTA, CDR2 FQGNSA. Trimming left V 2 bases short and J 2 bases short, with 9 bases between. In nucleotides, the CDR3 is TGTGCCAGCAGCTTAAGTAACGGTCAAGAGACCCAGTACTTC. As protein: CASSLSNGQETQYF.

The V gene is TRBV6-5, the J gene TRBJ2-7, with 8 bases matching TRBD1. This CDR3 is 14 amino acids long. Germline CDR1 MNHEY, CDR2 SVGAGI. The trim removed 6 bases at V and 6 bases at J, leaving 10 bases unmatched. The CDR3 reads CASSWKAGGGEQYF. The CDR3 DNA is TGTGCCAGCAGCTGGAAAGCAGGGGGCGGCGAGCAGTACTTC.

The DNA of the CDR3 is TGCGCCAGCAGCCGGATCTGGGACAGGGGGCTAGGGCGGAACATTCAGTACTTC. This codes for CASSRIWDRGLGRNIQYF. The V gene is TRBV5-1, the J gene TRBJ2-4; TRBD1 aligns across 12 bases. Per the germline V gene, CDR1 is SGHRS and CDR2 is YFSETQ. The CDR3 runs to 18 residues. Losses at the gene ends were 4 bases for V and 7 bases for J; bases not matched to a gene: 15.

The chain recombines TRBV29-1 with TRBJ2-4; no definite D call. CDR1 is SQVTM and CDR2 is ANQGSEA in the germline V gene. The CDR3 runs to 12 residues. Trimming removed 0 bases at V and 6 bases at J, with 6 bases between. This chain's CDR3 is CSVEESGNIQYF. CDR3 nucleotide sequence: TGCAGCGTTGAAGAATCGGGAAACATTCAGTACTTC.

This clonotype was picked up many times. The chain recombines TRBV6-1 with TRBJ1-1; 7 bases agree with TRBD1. The junction had 11 bases not matched to a gene; V was cut back by 6 bases and J by 4 bases. CDR3 length: 15 residues. The germline CDR1 and CDR2 sequences are MNHNS and SASEGT. The CDR3 is CASRGAQGRGTEAFF. In DNA, the CDR3 is TGTGCCAGCAGAGGCGCACAGGGGCGAGGCACTGAAGCTTTCTTT.

The rearrangement joins TRBV5-5 to TRBJ2-2, with D possibly being TRBD2 (6 bases). CDR3 length: 14 amino acids. With 7 bases removed from V and 6 bases from J, the gap between germline ends came to 16 bases. Per germline, CDR1 SGHKS and CDR2 YYEKEE (reference sequence). The CDR3 here is CASVGLPRAGELFF. The CDR3 DNA reads as TGTGCCAGCGTTGGACTACCAAGAGCCGGGGAGCTGTTTTTT. The full variable domain, completed using reference TRBV5-5 and TRBJ2-2, is DAGVTQSPTHLIKTRGQQVTLRCSPISGHKSVSWYQQVLGQGPQFIFQYYEKEERGRGNFPDRFSARQFPNYSSELNVNALLLGDSALYLCASVGLPRAGELFFGEGSRLTVL.

The chain links TRBV7-9 to TRBJ2-3; tentative D call: TRBD1 (6 bases). The V and J ends lost 4 bases and 2 bases respectively, with 16 bases between them. From germline, CDR1 is SEHNR and CDR2 FQNEAQ (reference sequence). CDR3 length equals 16 residues. CDR3 nucleotide sequence: TGTGCCAGCAGCTCCGGACAGTCTCCCCTCACAGATACGCAGTATTTT. It encodes CASSSGQSPLTDTQYF. The complete variable domain, with remaining parts taken from reference TRBV7-9 and TRBJ2-3, reads DTGVSQNPRHKITKRGQNVTFRCDPISEHNRLYWYRQTLGQGPEFLTYFQNEAQLEKSRLLSDRFSAERPKGSFSTLEIQRTEQGDSAMYLCASSSGQSPLTDTQYFGPGTRLTVL.

The chain employs TRBV12-3 or TRBV12-4 and TRBJ1-6, with 7 bases lining up with TRBD1. This CDR3 is 14 amino acids long. The V gene end was trimmed by 6 bases and the J gene end by 9 bases; junction bases not matched to a gene: 8. CDR3 DNA sequence: TGTGCCAGCAGCCTTAAGGGACAGACTTCACCCCTCCACTTT. It specifies CASSLKGQTSPLHF.